The 26 T cell receptor beta chains presented below share a single source sample, sequenced in a study of cytomegalovirus exposure and HLA in healthy donors. Vbeta (60) and Jbeta (13) primers were used in the PCR. Repertoires were generated with immunoSEQ multiplex PCR, while TCRdb's copy carries only in-frame clones and drops some. The table records around 150,000 clones, 75% of them present only once. The sequenced sample consisted of PBMCs. Every receptor here comes from a woman in her fifties or sixties in good health and CMV-seropositive.

The chain uses TRBV28 and TRBJ2-7; TRBD1 matches 7 bases. The CDR3 is made up of 15 amino acids. V was clipped by 6 bases and J by 2 bases; unmatched bases: 10. Germline CDR1 is MDHEN and CDR2 is SYDVKM. The CDR3 DNA follows: TGTGCCAGCAGCTCCCCCCCGGACAGGACCTACGAGCAGTACTTC. This sequence encodes CASSSPPDRTYEQYF.

The rearrangement links TRBV7-9 to TRBJ1-2; no firm D call. The CDR3 sequence is 13 residues long. Trimming left V 0 bases short and J 7 bases short, with 9 bases between. Germline V CDR1 and CDR2: SEHNR, FQNEAQ (reference sequence). Here the CDR3 reads CASSLAGSSGYTF. CDR3 bases: TGTGCCAGCAGCTTAGCCGGGAGCTCTGGCTACACCTTC. The full variable domain, with the rest looked up from reference TRBV7-9 and TRBJ1-2, is DTGVSQNPRHKITKRGQNVTFRCDPISEHNRLYWYRQTLGQGPEFLTYFQNEAQLEKSRLLSDRFSAERPKGSFSTLEIQRTEQGDSAMYLCASSLAGSSGYTFGSGTRLTVV.

The chain uses TRBV5-1 and TRBJ2-3; 14 bases agree with TRBD2. J gave up 3 bases and V 4 bases, and 4 bases lay outside the gene matches. In germline, CDR1 is SGHRS, CDR2 YFSETQ. The CDR3 length is 16 residues. The DNA of the CDR3 is TGCGCCAGCAGCAGGGGACTAGCGGGGGAAACAGATACGCAGTATTTT. Translation gives CASSRGLAGETDTQYF.

The chain combines TRBV2 with TRBJ1-6; the match to TRBD1 covers 7 bases. The CDR3 sequence is 13 residues long. CDR1 SNHLY and CDR2 FYNNEI come from the germline V gene. V gave up 10 bases and J gave up 9 bases; unmatched junction bases: 9. CDR3 coding DNA: TGTGCCACCGGCGGACAGGTCTCTTCACCCCTCCACTTT. Translation gives CATGGQVSSPLHF.

The chain recombines TRBV18 with TRBJ1-6; D is ambiguous. Trimming shortened V by 3 bases and J by 8 bases, and 11 bases separated the two germline ends. The CDR3 covers 14 residues. CDR1 and CDR2 (germline): KGHSH, LQKENI. CDR3 amino acids: CASSPATRDSPLHF. DNA for the CDR3: TGTGCCAGCTCACCGGCGACAAGAGATTCACCCCTCCACTTT. The variable domain in full, with the rest retrieved from reference TRBV18 and TRBJ1-6, is NAGVMQNPRHLVRRRGQEARLRCSPMKGHSHVYWYRQLPEEGLKFMVYLQKENIIDESGMPKERFSAEFPKEGPSILRIQQVVRGDSAAYFCASSPATRDSPLHFGNGTRLTVT.

The chain has TRBV27 and TRBJ1-2, with D maybe TRBD1 (5 bases). The CDR3 extends over 15 amino acids. Germline V CDR1 and CDR2: MNHEY, SMNVEV (reference sequence). Trimming cost V 3 bases and J 7 bases, with 18 bases left between them. The CDR3 DNA follows: TGTGCCAGCAGTTTTCTCGACAGCCTGCCTGGTGGCTACACCTTC. This codes for CASSFLDSLPGGYTF.

V is TRBV10-3 and J is TRBJ2-7; 9 bases are shared with TRBD1. V shed 2 bases and J 5 bases; nucleotides not matched to a gene: 10. CDR1 is ENHRY, CDR2 SYGVKD, per germline. CDR3 length: 16 residues. In nucleotides, the CDR3 is TGTGCCATCAGTGAGGAACCGGGACAGGGAAGGCACGAGCAGTACTTC. The encoded protein is CAISEEPGQGRHEQYF.

This clone has a single count. The chain recombines TRBV5-1 with TRBJ2-1; 9 bases align to TRBD1. With V trimmed by 6 bases and J by 8 bases, 9 bases remained unmatched. Germline CDR1 reads SGHRS; CDR2 reads YFSETQ. The CDR3 runs to 14 residues. In nucleotides, the CDR3 is TGCGCCAGCACTAACACAGGGGGCGTCGATGAGCAGTTCTTC. Its protein product is CASTNTGGVDEQFF.

The V gene is TRBV7-3, the J gene TRBJ1-6, with D perhaps TRBD1 (6 bases). The CDR3 is made up of 13 amino acids. Germline V gene sequence: CDR1 SGHTA, CDR2 FQGTGA. Trimming took 3 bases from V and 8 from J, leaving 8 bases between them. Here the CDR3 reads CASSLDSYSPLHF. In DNA form, the CDR3 reads TGTGCCAGCAGCTTGGACAGTTATTCACCCCTCCACTTT.

This clone was observed a few times. The genes are TRBV14 and TRBJ2-3; D remains unclear. This CDR3 is built from 16 residues. The ends were cut back, 4 bases at V and 3 bases at J, with 17 bases in the middle. Germline loops: CDR1 SGHDN, CDR2 FVKESK. CDR3 sequence (DNA): TGTGCCAGCAGCCCCCTCGGGTCCTATTCGACAGATACGCAGTATTTT. Its protein product is CASSPLGSYSTDTQYF.

The chain couples TRBV30 to TRBJ2-7, with 10 bases aligning to TRBD2. The CDR3 runs to 14 residues. V was clipped by 3 bases and J by 3 bases; unmatched bases: 5. CDR1 GTSNPN and CDR2 SVGIG come from the germline V gene (reference sequence). CDR3 in amino acids: CAWSPSGGVYEQYF. In nucleotides, the CDR3 is TGTGCCTGGAGCCCCAGCGGGGGGGTCTACGAGCAGTACTTC. Full variable domain (remainder filled in from reference TRBV30 and TRBJ2-7): SQTIHQWPATLVQPVGSPLSLECTVEGTSNPNLYWYRQAAGRGLQLLFYSVGIGQISSEVPQNLSASRPQDRQFILSSKKLLLSDSGFYLCAWSPSGGVYEQYFGPGTRLTVT.

The rearrangement uses TRBV5-1 and TRBJ2-3; 10 bases line up with TRBD2. The V gene's germline CDR1 is SGHRS and CDR2 YFSETQ. J lost 2 bases, V lost 4 bases, and 10 bases had no gene match. There are 17 residues in the CDR3. The CDR3 loop reads CASSRILAGGTTDTQYF. Here the CDR3 DNA reads TGCGCCAGCAGCAGAATTTTAGCGGGGGGAACCACAGATACGCAGTATTTT. Based on the CDR3 plus reference TRBV5-1 and TRBJ2-3, the full variable domain is KAGVTQTPRYLIKTRGQQVTLSCSPISGHRSVSWYQQTPGQGLQFLFEYFSETQRNKGNFPGRFSGRQFSNSRSEMNVSTLELGDSALYLCASSRILAGGTTDTQYFGPGTRLTVL.

Only a few counts were recorded for this clone. The chain has TRBV7-6 and TRBJ2-2; D perhaps matches TRBD1 (6 bases). The V gene's germline CDR1 is SGHVS and CDR2 FNYEAQ. The CDR3 length is 13 residues. V dropped 3 bases and J dropped 6 bases, with 8 bases sitting between them. The CDR3 DNA follows: TGTGCCAGCAGCTTCAGGGGTGCCGGGGAGCTGTTTTTT. It translates to CASSFRGAGELFF.

The chain combines TRBV5-1 with TRBJ1-4, with D perhaps matching TRBD1 (5 bases). The ends were cut back, 3 bases at V and 0 bases at J, with 15 bases in the middle. CDR3 length: 17 amino acids. Germline CDR1 is SGHRS and CDR2 is YFSETQ. The CDR3 loop reads CASSWGLTGATNEKLFF. CDR3 sequence (DNA): TGCGCCAGCAGCTGGGGCCTAACGGGGGCAACTAATGAAAAACTGTTTTTT. Combining the CDR3 with reference TRBV5-1 and TRBJ1-4 gives the whole variable domain KAGVTQTPRYLIKTRGQQVTLSCSPISGHRSVSWYQQTPGQGLQFLFEYFSETQRNKGNFPGRFSGRQFSNSRSEMNVSTLELGDSALYLCASSWGLTGATNEKLFFGSGTQLSVL.

The chain couples TRBV29-1 to TRBJ2-5; D is undetermined. The CDR3 has 14 residues. Germline assignment: CDR1 SQVTM and CDR2 ANQGSEA. With 4 bases removed from V and 5 bases from J, the gap between germline ends came to 17 bases. This CDR3 is CSVGGPPSVETQYF. In nucleotides, the CDR3 is TGCAGCGTTGGAGGCCCTCCCTCAGTGGAGACCCAGTACTTC.

V usage is TRBV7-6 and J usage is TRBJ1-4; no definite D call. V dropped 1 base and J dropped 0 bases, with 9 bases sitting between them. This CDR3 region has 16 residues. The germline CDR1 and CDR2 sequences are SGHVS and FNYEAQ. DNA for the CDR3: TGTGCCAGCAGCTTAGGGGCCGGGACAACTAATGAAAAACTGTTTTTT. Its protein product is CASSLGAGTTNEKLFF.

V gene TRBV12-5 combines with J gene TRBJ2-1; D possibly corresponds to TRBD2 (7 bases). There are 15 residues in the CDR3. CDR1 LGHNT and CDR2 FRNRAP come from the germline V gene. The V and J ends lost 8 bases and 0 bases respectively, with 14 bases between them. CDR3 nucleotide sequence: TGTGCTAGTAGGACGGGGGGCAGCTCCTACAATGAGCAGTTCTTC. This gives the protein CASRTGGSSYNEQFF.

The V gene is TRBV23-1, the J gene TRBJ2-5, with 9 bases that match TRBD1. TRBV23-1 is identified as an open reading frame with a role that is uncertain. Trimming took 2 bases from V and 11 from J; bases not matched to a gene: 15. This CDR3 comprises 16 residues. CDR3 in DNA: TGCGCCAGCAGTCAACCCACCGGGACAGGGCTTTCGGAGCAGTACTTC. It translates to CASSQPTGTGLSEQYF.

This clone was seen a few times. This chain connects TRBV18 to TRBJ2-1; 12 nucleotides line up with TRBD2. V trimming: 6 bases; J trimming: 3 bases; junction bases outside the gene matches: 3. The CDR3 contains 15 residues. Germline V gene lookup returns CDR1 KGHSH and CDR2 LQKENI. The chain's CDR3 is CASSRLAGDYNEQFF. The CDR3 bases are TGTGCCAGCTCTAGACTAGCGGGGGACTACAATGAGCAGTTCTTC.

Ten or more counts support this clone. This specimen includes other DNA sequences encoding the same CDR3. V usage is TRBV2 and J usage is TRBJ1-2; D unclear. Germline loops: CDR1 SNHLY, CDR2 FYNNEI. The V end lost 3 bases, the J end lost 4 bases, and 9 bases lay between the germline ends. The CDR3 runs 13 residues. CDR3 amino acids: CASSDSAGYGYTF. As DNA, the CDR3 is TGTGCCAGCAGTGACAGCGCGGGCTATGGCTACACCTTC.

V usage is TRBV19 and J usage is TRBJ1-5; D unresolved. The CDR3 is 12 residues long. From germline, CDR1 is LNHDA and CDR2 SQIVND (reference sequence). V was trimmed by 11 bases and J by 7 bases, leaving 15 bases between them. The CDR3 coding sequence is TGTGCCGGAGGTCAGCAACGACAGCCCCAGCATTTT. Translation: CAGGQQRQPQHF.

This clone was recorded only once. The CDR3 region is CASSALNQPQHF. The CDR3 DNA follows: TGTGCCAGCAGCGCGCTAAATCAGCCCCAGCATTTT. The V and J genes are TRBV2 and TRBJ1-5; no firm D call. V lost 6 bases to trimming and J lost 4 bases, with 7 bases between them. The CDR3 has 12 amino acids. Looked up from germline, CDR1 is SNHLY and CDR2 is FYNNEI. Filled out from reference TRBV2 and TRBJ1-5, the complete variable domain reads EPEVTQTPSHQVTQMGQEVILRCVPISNHLYFYWYRQILGQKVEFLVSFYNNEISEKSEIFDDQFSVERPDGSNFTLKIRSTKLEDSAMYFCASSALNQPQHFGDGTRLSIL.

This chain uses TRBV13 with TRBJ1-2; TRBD1 is a possible D gene (6 bases). The CDR3 totals 15 residues. CDR1 is PRHDT, CDR2 FYEKMQ, per germline (reference sequence). V gave up 4 bases and J gave up 10 bases, with 22 bases separating them. The CDR3 DNA reads as TGTGCCAGCAGCTATGACCGGGACACGGCTTACTTCTACACCTTC. The encoded protein is CASSYDRDTAYFYTF. The full variable domain, with the rest looked up from reference TRBV13 and TRBJ1-2, is AAGVIQSPRHLIKEKRETATLKCYPIPRHDTVYWYQQGPGQDPQFLISFYEKMQSDKGSIPDRFSAQQFSDYHSELNMSSLELGDSALYFCASSYDRDTAYFYTFGSGTRLTVV.

This sequence joins TRBV30 and TRBJ2-7; tentative D call: TRBD1 (6 bases). Germline V lookup: CDR1 GTSNPN, CDR2 SVGIG (reference sequence). V lost 3 bases and J 4 bases, leaving 16 bases between the germline ends. The CDR3 is 14 amino acids. The CDR3 DNA follows: TGTGCCTGGAGGGTAGGCAGGGGTCCATACGAGCAGTACTTC. Encoded protein: CAWRVGRGPYEQYF.

The chain combines TRBV5-5 with TRBJ2-1; D is perhaps TRBD2 (7 bases). The V gene lost 4 bases and the J gene lost 14 bases, with 22 bases spanning the gap. Per germline, CDR1 SGHKS and CDR2 YYEKEE (reference sequence). CDR3 length: 14 residues. In DNA form, the CDR3 reads TGTGCCAGCAGCCCACTTCGGCGGGGGCAACGGGAGTTCTTC. This encodes CASSPLRRGQREFF.

As regards this clone: Its ends do not fully match the called genes, so a read error is possible. V usage is TRBV7-9 and J usage is TRBJ1-6; D gene uncertain. CDR1 is SEHNR, CDR2 FQNEAQ, per germline (reference sequence). This CDR3 spans 15 amino acids. The CDR3 loop reads CSSSLNRGSNSPLHF. The CDR3 DNA reads as TGTTCCAGCAGCTTAAATCGGGGATCTAATTCACCCCTCCACTTT.